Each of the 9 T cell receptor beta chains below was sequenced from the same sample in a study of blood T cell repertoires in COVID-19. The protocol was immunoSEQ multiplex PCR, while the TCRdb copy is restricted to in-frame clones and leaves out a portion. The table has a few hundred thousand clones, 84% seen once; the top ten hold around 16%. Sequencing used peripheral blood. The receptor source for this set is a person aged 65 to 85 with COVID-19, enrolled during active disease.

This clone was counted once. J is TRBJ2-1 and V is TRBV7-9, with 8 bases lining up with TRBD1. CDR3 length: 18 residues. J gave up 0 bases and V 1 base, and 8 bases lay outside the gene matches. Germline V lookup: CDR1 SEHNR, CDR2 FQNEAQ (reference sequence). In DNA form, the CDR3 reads TGTGCCAGCAGCTTAGATTTGGGGACAGGCTACTCCTACAATGAGCAGTTCTTC. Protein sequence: CASSLDLGTGYSYNEQFF.

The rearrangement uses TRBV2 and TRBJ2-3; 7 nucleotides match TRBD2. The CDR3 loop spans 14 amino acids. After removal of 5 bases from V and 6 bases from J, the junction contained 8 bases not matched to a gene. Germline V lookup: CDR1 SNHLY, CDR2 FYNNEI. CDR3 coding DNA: TGTGCCAGCAGTAATGGACTAGGTTTTGATACGCAGTATTTT. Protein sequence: CASSNGLGFDTQYF. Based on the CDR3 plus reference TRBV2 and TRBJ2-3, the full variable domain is EPEVTQTPSHQVTQMGQEVILRCVPISNHLYFYWYRQILGQKVEFLVSFYNNEISEKSEIFDDQFSVERPDGSNFTLKIRSTKLEDSAMYFCASSNGLGFDTQYFGPGTRLTVL.

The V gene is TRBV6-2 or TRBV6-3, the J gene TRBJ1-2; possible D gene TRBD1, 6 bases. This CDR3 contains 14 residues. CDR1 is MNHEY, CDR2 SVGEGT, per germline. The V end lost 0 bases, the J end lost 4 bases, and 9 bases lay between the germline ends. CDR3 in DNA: TGTGCCAGCAGTTACTCCCAAGGGGGCTATGGCTACACCTTC. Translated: CASSYSQGGYGYTF.

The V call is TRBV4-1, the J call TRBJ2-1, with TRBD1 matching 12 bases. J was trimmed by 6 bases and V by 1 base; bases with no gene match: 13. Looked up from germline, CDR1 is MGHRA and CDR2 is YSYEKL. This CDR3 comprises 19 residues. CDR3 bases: TGCGCCAGCAGCCAAGCTGGGACAGGGGGCATTGGGATCGGCAATGAGCAGTTCTTC. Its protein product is CASSQAGTGGIGIGNEQFF.

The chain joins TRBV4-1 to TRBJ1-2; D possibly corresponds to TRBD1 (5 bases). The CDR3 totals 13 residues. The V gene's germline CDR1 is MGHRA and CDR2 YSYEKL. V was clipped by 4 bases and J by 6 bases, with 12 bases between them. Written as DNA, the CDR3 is TGCGCCAGCAGCCGCCCTGGGGGGAATGGCTACACCTTC. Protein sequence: CASSRPGGNGYTF.

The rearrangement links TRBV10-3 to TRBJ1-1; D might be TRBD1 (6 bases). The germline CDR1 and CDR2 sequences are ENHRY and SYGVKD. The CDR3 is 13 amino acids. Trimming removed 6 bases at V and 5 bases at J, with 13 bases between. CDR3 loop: CAIRDNRDTEAFF. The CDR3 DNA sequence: TGTGCCATCAGAGATAACAGGGATACTGAAGCTTTCTTT.

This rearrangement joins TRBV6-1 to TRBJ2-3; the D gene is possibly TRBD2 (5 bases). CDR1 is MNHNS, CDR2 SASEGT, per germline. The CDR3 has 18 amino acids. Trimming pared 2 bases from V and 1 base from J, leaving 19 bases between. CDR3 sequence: CASSERGLQRVGTDTQYF. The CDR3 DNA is TGTGCCAGCAGTGAACGCGGGCTTCAGCGAGTAGGCACAGATACGCAGTATTTT.

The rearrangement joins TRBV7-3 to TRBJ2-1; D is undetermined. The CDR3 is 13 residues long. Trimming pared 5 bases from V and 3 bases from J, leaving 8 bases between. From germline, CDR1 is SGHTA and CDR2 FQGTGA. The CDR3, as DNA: TGTGCCAGCAGCCGCGACAACTACAATGAGCAGTTCTTC. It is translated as CASSRDNYNEQFF. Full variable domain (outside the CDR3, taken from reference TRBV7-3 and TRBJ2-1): GAGVSQTPSNKVTEKGKYVELRCDPISGHTALYWYRQSLGQGPEFLIYFQGTGAADDSGLPNDRFFAVRPEGSVSTLKIQRTERGDSAVYLCASSRDNYNEQFFGPGTRLTVL.

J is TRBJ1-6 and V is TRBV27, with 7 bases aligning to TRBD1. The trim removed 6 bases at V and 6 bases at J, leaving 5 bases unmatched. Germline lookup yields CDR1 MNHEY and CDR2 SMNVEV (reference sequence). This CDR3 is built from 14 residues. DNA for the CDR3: TGTGCCAGCAGGACCGGGACAGCTAATTCACCCCTCCACTTT. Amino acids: CASRTGTANSPLHF.